These 27 T cell receptor beta chains were sequenced from one sample in a study of T cell clones after liver transplantation. The protocol was immunoSEQ multiplex PCR, while the TCRdb copy is restricted to in-frame clones and leaves out a portion. Among approximately 70,000 clones, 84% were seen once, and the ten largest hold 2.1%. This specimen consisted of CD4+ T cells from blood, obtained about 50 months after liver transplant. The receptors were gathered from a human patient who received a liver transplant. Some T cells may be provided by the graft donor.

The CDR3 DNA reads TGTGCCAGCAGTTACGCCCGGGGGGGCGGAGCCGATACGCAGTATTTT. Protein: CASSYARGGGADTQYF. This chain uses TRBV6-6 with TRBJ2-3; 8 positions match TRBD2. Looked up from germline, CDR1 is MNHNY and CDR2 is SVGAGI (reference sequence). The CDR3 has 16 amino acids. V trimming: 2 bases; J trimming: 6 bases; junction bases outside the gene matches: 10.

This clone was found many times. The V and J genes are TRBV6-1 and TRBJ1-5; unclear D gene. Trimming took off 3 bases at V and 5 bases at J, with 14 bases between the two ends. From germline, CDR1 is MNHNS and CDR2 SASEGT. The CDR3 is 15 residues long. The CDR3 loop is CASSETVGSDQPQHF. In nucleotides, the CDR3 is TGTGCCAGCAGTGAGACGGTGGGGAGCGATCAGCCCCAGCATTTT.

This rearrangement joins TRBV10-3 to TRBJ1-1, with D perhaps TRBD1 (5 bases). The V end was cut by 4 bases, the J end by 4 bases, with 13 bases between. Looked up from germline, CDR1 is ENHRY and CDR2 is SYGVKD. This CDR3 contains 14 residues. CDR3 protein: CAISGNRGGTEAFF. CDR3 bases: TGTGCCATCAGTGGGAACCGGGGGGGCACTGAAGCTTTCTTT.

This clone appeared a single time. V is TRBV6-1 and J is TRBJ2-2, with D tentatively TRBD2 (7 bases). The CDR3 has 17 residues. The V end lost 4 bases, the J end lost 5 bases, and 20 bases lay between the germline ends. Looked up from germline, CDR1 is MNHNS and CDR2 is SASEGT. This chain's CDR3 is CASSVGGAVLVTGELFF. CDR3 bases: TGTGCCAGCAGTGTGGGGGGGGCGGTATTAGTTACCGGGGAGCTGTTTTTT.

V usage is TRBV5-1 and J usage is TRBJ1-5, with D possibly matching TRBD1 (5 bases). This CDR3 has 15 residues. CDR1 SGHRS and CDR2 YFSETQ come from the germline V gene. The germline V and J ends were trimmed by 5 bases and 2 bases, with 14 bases remaining between them. The CDR3 spells CASSSGVGGNQPQHF. DNA of the CDR3: TGCGCCAGCAGTTCGGGGGTGGGAGGCAATCAGCCCCAGCATTTT.

This clone was found once. V gene TRBV2 combines with J gene TRBJ2-5, with D maybe TRBD1 (6 bases). Germline assignment: CDR1 SNHLY and CDR2 FYNNEI. V was cut by 5 bases and J by 2 bases, with 9 bases left in between. The CDR3 spans 13 residues. The CDR3 protein is CASSKTGQETQYF. In DNA form, the CDR3 reads TGTGCCAGCAGTAAGACAGGTCAAGAGACCCAGTACTTC.

The chain recombines TRBV6-5 with TRBJ1-5, with D perhaps TRBD1 (5 bases). The V gene's germline CDR1 is MNHEY and CDR2 SVGAGI. Trimming pared 8 bases from V and 3 bases from J, leaving 8 bases between. The CDR3 extends over 12 amino acids. CDR3 DNA sequence: TGTGCCAGCGGGGGTTTCAATCAGCCCCAGCATTTT. Translating gives CASGGFNQPQHF.

This clone was seen once. This chain connects TRBV18 to TRBJ2-3; 7 bases are shared with TRBD2. V was clipped by 10 bases and J by 4 bases; unmatched bases: 14. Germline V lookup: CDR1 KGHSH, CDR2 LQKENI. The CDR3 spans 15 residues. CDR3 region: CATHSKAGAPDTQYF. The CDR3, as DNA: TGTGCCACCCACTCCAAGGCGGGAGCCCCAGATACGCAGTATTTT.

The gene calls are TRBV7-2 and TRBJ2-7; TRBD1 or TRBD2 may be the D gene (5 bases each). The V end was cut by 6 bases, the J end by 2 bases, with 17 bases between. The CDR3 has 15 residues. In germline, CDR1 is SGHTA, CDR2 FQGNSA. As DNA, the CDR3 is TGTGCCAGCAGGGACACCGGGACGTACACCTACGAGCAGTACTTC. It codes for CASRDTGTYTYEQYF.

The chain combines TRBV6-1 with TRBJ1-5; D remains ambiguous. The CDR3 is 13 residues long. The V end lost 3 bases, the J end lost 2 bases, and 5 bases lay between the germline ends. The germline gives CDR1 MNHNS, CDR2 SASEGT. CDR3 in amino acids: CASSDWGNQPQHF. CDR3 sequence (DNA): TGTGCCAGCAGTGATTGGGGCAATCAGCCCCAGCATTTT.

V gene TRBV28 combines with J gene TRBJ2-1, with D perhaps matching TRBD2 (7 bases). V was cut by 6 bases and J by 7 bases, with 13 bases left in between. Germline V gives CDR1 MDHEN, CDR2 SYDVKM. This CDR3 spans 13 amino acids. The CDR3 DNA reads TGTGCCAGCAGCCAGGGGCGGGAGAATGAGCAGTTCTTC. It specifies CASSQGRENEQFF.

The chain carries TRBV19 and TRBJ2-1; 10 bases match TRBD2. The V gene's germline CDR1 is LNHDA and CDR2 SQIVND (reference sequence). The ends lost 6 bases at V and 7 bases at J; junction bases unmatched: 3. The CDR3 consists of 13 residues. The CDR3: CASRLAGLNEQFF. CDR3 sequence (DNA): TGTGCCAGTAGACTAGCGGGGCTGAATGAGCAGTTCTTC.

This chain joins TRBV19 and TRBJ2-5; 9 nucleotides match TRBD1. From germline, CDR1 is LNHDA and CDR2 SQIVND (reference sequence). J lost 4 bases, V lost 4 bases, and 7 bases had no gene match. The CDR3 has 15 residues. CDR3 amino acids: CASSRGQGLGETQYF. Written as DNA, the CDR3 is TGTGCCAGTAGTAGGGGACAGGGTTTGGGAGAGACCCAGTACTTC.

This rearrangement joins TRBV28 to TRBJ2-7; perhaps TRBD2 as D (5 bases). The CDR3 runs 14 residues. Trimming took 5 bases from V and 4 from J, leaving 15 bases between them. CDR1 and CDR2 from the germline V gene are MDHEN and SYDVKM. The DNA of the CDR3 is TGTGCCAGCAGTGACTACCCAGTGGGGTACGAGCAGTACTTC. Encoded protein: CASSDYPVGYEQYF.

The chain recombines TRBV5-6 with TRBJ1-2; D call uncertain. CDR1 and CDR2 (germline): SGHDT, YYEEEE. This CDR3 comprises 16 residues. The V gene lost 2 bases and the J gene lost 4 bases, with 18 bases spanning the gap. The CDR3 sequence: CASSFFFRTKTYGYTF. The CDR3 DNA follows: TGTGCCAGCAGCTTTTTTTTCCGAACAAAGACCTATGGCTACACCTTC.

V usage is TRBV2 and J usage is TRBJ1-5; D uncertain. Trimming took 8 bases from V and 7 from J, leaving 18 bases between them. The CDR3 contains 14 residues. The V gene's germline CDR1 is SNHLY and CDR2 FYNNEI. This CDR3 reads CASARKEGPQPQHF. CDR3 sequence (DNA): TGTGCCAGCGCACGAAAGGAGGGTCCACAGCCCCAGCATTTT.

The V and J genes are TRBV6-5 and TRBJ1-5, with 7 bases matching TRBD1. Germline V lookup: CDR1 MNHEY, CDR2 SVGAGI. Germline trimming cut 5 bases from V and 8 bases from J; bases unmatched to any gene: 9. CDR3 size: 14 residues. DNA for the CDR3: TGTGCCAGCAGTGAACAGGGGTTGGACGAGCCCCAGCATTTT. It codes for CASSEQGLDEPQHF.

The V and J genes are TRBV6-6 and TRBJ2-7; the D is unclear. Germline lookup yields CDR1 MNHNY and CDR2 SVGAGI (reference sequence). The length of the CDR3 is 14 residues. The germline V and J ends were trimmed by 6 bases and 3 bases, with 15 bases remaining between them. The DNA of the CDR3 is TGTGCCAGCAGGACACGAATACTCCACTACGAGCAGTACTTC. Encoded protein: CASRTRILHYEQYF.

Turning to this clone: At the DNA level, this CDR3 is encoded by other sequences in the same sample as well. V and J are TRBV29-1 and TRBJ2-7, with a possible D match to TRBD2 (7 bases). The CDR3 consists of 13 residues. Germline V lookup: CDR1 SQVTM, CDR2 ANQGSEA. The V end lost 6 bases, the J end lost 4 bases, and 16 bases lay between the germline ends. For the CDR3, the DNA is TGCAGCGTGGGGGGAGGGGGAGGTTACGAGCAGTACTTC. It specifies CSVGGGGGYEQYF.

This chain connects TRBV7-6 to TRBJ2-2; D may be TRBD1 or TRBD2 (5 bases each). Per germline, CDR1 SGHVS and CDR2 FNYEAQ. The CDR3 extends over 14 amino acids. V was clipped by 3 bases and J by 4 bases, with 9 bases between them. This CDR3 reads CASSFAGTTGELFF. The CDR3 DNA reads as TGTGCCAGCAGCTTCGCAGGGACCACCGGGGAGCTGTTTTTT.

The rearrangement joins TRBV19 to TRBJ2-5, with unresolved D. V gave up 4 bases and J gave up 2 bases, with 2 bases separating them. There are 11 residues in the CDR3. Per the germline V gene, CDR1 is LNHDA and CDR2 is SQIVND (reference sequence). The DNA for the CDR3 is TGTGCCAGTAGTAATCAAGAGACCCAGTACTTC. As protein: CASSNQETQYF.

In DNA form, the CDR3 reads TGTGCCAGTAGTATAGGAAGAACGAACACTGAAGCTTTCTTT. This encodes CASSIGRTNTEAFF. The chain joins TRBV19 to TRBJ1-1; D is uncertain. The germline CDR1 and CDR2 sequences are LNHDA and SQIVND (reference sequence). This CDR3 comprises 14 residues. V shed 1 base and J shed 1 base, with 7 bases lying between them.

CDR3 sequence reads: CASRGLAKNNEQFF. The CDR3 DNA reads as TGCGCCAGCAGAGGACTAGCGAAAAACAATGAGCAGTTCTTC. The chain carries TRBV5-1 and TRBJ2-1, with 9 bases identical to TRBD2. CDR1 is SGHRS and CDR2 is YFSETQ in the germline V gene. The V segment lost 5 bases and the J segment 5 bases; nucleotides outside the gene matches: 5. The CDR3 has 14 amino acids.

This chain connects TRBV7-2 to TRBJ1-2; D uncertain. Germline V gene data show CDR1 as SGHTA and CDR2 as FQGNSA. This CDR3 comprises 14 residues. Trimming took 3 bases from V and 5 from J, leaving 13 bases between them. CDR3 coding DNA: TGTGCCAGCAGCTTGGCTCCAGACCAATATGGCTACACCTTC. It translates to CASSLAPDQYGYTF.

The gene calls are TRBV28 and TRBJ2-5; perhaps TRBD2 as D (5 bases). The length of the CDR3 is 14 residues. V was trimmed by 2 bases and J by 5 bases, leaving 12 bases between them. Per germline, CDR1 MDHEN and CDR2 SYDVKM. CDR3 region: CASSLISGGETQYF. CDR3 in DNA: TGTGCCAGCAGTTTAATAAGCGGCGGCGAGACCCAGTACTTC.

Of note for this clone: Other DNA sequences in the sample encode the same CDR3. V and J are TRBV2 and TRBJ2-1; 11 nucleotides align to TRBD1. The junction had 8 bases not matched to a gene; V was cut back by 6 bases and J by 7 bases. CDR1 is SNHLY and CDR2 is FYNNEI in the germline V gene. The CDR3 length is 15 residues. The CDR3 DNA sequence: TGTGCCAGCAGCTTAGGACAGGGGGCCAGGAATGAGCAGTTCTTC. Amino acids: CASSLGQGARNEQFF. Together with reference TRBV2 and TRBJ2-1, the CDR3 gives the full variable domain: EPEVTQTPSHQVTQMGQEVILRCVPISNHLYFYWYRQILGQKVEFLVSFYNNEISEKSEIFDDQFSVERPDGSNFTLKIRSTKLEDSAMYFCASSLGQGARNEQFFGPGTRLTVL.

The V call is TRBV18, the J call TRBJ2-2; D is possibly TRBD2 (6 bases). CDR1 KGHSH and CDR2 LQKENI come from the germline V gene. Deletions cut 3 bases from V and 1 base from J, with 12 bases between. There are 16 residues in the CDR3. This CDR3 reads CASSPLAPENTGELFF. The CDR3 DNA reads TGTGCCAGCTCACCTCTAGCGCCCGAGAACACCGGGGAGCTGTTTTTT. The full variable domain, rest sourced from reference TRBV18 and TRBJ2-2, is NAGVMQNPRHLVRRRGQEARLRCSPMKGHSHVYWYRQLPEEGLKFMVYLQKENIIDESGMPKERFSAEFPKEGPSILRIQQVVRGDSAAYFCASSPLAPENTGELFFGEGSRLTVL.